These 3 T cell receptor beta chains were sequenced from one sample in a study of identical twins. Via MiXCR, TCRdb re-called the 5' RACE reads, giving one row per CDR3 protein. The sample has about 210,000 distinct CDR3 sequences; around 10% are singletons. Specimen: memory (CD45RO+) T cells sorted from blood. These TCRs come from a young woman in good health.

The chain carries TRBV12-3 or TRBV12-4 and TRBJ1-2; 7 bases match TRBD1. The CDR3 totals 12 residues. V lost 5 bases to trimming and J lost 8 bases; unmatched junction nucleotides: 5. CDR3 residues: CASSTGGQGYTF. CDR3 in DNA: TGTGCCAGCAGTACCGGGGGACAGGGCTACACCTTC.

The CDR3 DNA reads TGTGCCAGCAGTCACCACCCTTTGGGGGGGGGAGAGACCCAGTACTTC. This sequence encodes CASSHHPLGGGETQYF. The chain recombines TRBV12-3 or TRBV12-4 with TRBJ2-5, with TRBD2 identical over 7 bases. The CDR3 runs to 16 residues. V gave up 5 bases and J gave up 4 bases; unmatched junction bases: 13.

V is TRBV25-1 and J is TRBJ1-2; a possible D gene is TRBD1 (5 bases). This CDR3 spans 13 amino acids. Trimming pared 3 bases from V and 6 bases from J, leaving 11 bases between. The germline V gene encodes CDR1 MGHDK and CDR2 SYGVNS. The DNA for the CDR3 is TGTGCCAGCAGTGAGGCACAGGAGGATGGCTACACCTTC. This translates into CASSEAQEDGYTF.